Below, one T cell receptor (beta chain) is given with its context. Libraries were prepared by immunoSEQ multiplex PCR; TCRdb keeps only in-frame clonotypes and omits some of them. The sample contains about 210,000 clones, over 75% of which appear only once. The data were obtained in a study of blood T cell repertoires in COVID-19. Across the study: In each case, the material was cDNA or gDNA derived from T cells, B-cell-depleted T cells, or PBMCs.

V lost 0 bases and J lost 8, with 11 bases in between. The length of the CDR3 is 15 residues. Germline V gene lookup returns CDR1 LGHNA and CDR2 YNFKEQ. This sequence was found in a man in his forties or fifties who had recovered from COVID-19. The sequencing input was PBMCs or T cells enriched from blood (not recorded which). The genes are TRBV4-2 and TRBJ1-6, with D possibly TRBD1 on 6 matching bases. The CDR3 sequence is CASSQEGQNHSPLHF. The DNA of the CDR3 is TGTGCCAGCAGCCAAGAAGGACAGAACCATTCACCCCTCCACTTT.